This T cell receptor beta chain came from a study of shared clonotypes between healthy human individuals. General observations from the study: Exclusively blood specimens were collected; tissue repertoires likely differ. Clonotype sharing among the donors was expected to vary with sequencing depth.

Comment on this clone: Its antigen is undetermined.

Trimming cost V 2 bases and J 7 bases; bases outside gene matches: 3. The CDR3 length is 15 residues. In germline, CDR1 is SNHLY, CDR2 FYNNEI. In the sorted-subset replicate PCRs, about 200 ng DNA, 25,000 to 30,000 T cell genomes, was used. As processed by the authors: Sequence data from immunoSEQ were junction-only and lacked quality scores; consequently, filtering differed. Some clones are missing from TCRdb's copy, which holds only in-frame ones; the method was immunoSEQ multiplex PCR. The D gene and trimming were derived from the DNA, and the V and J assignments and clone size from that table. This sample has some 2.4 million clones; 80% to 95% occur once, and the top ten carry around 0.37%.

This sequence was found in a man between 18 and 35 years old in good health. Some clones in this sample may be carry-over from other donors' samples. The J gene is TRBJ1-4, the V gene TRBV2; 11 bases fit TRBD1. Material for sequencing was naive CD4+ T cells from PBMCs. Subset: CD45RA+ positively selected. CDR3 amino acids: CASSELGQGGEKLFF. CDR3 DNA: TGTGCCAGCAGTGAATTGGGACAGGGGGGTGAAAAACTGTTTTTT.